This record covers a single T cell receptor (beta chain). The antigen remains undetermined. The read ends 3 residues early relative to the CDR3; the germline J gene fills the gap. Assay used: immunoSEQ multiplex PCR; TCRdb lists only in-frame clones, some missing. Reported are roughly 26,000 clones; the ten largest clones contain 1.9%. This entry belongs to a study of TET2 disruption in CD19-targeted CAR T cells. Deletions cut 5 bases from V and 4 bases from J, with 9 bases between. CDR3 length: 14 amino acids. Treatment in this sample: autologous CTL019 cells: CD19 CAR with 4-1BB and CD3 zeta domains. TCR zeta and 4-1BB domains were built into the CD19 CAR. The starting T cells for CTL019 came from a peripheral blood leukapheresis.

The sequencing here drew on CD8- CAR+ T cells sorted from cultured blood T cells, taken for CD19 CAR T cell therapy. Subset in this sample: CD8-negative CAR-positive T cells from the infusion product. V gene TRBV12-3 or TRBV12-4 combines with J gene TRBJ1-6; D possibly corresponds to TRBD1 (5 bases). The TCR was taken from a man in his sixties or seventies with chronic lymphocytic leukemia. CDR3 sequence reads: CASSRQLYNSPLHF. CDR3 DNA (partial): TGTGCCAGCAGTCGACAGCTATATAATTCACCC.